The 31 T cell receptor beta chains below were found in one sample sequenced in a study of regulatory T cells in long-lasting Graves disease. Arm-PCR of CDR3 regions and iRepertoire HTBI primers were the basis on which TCR beta libraries were built. TCRdb re-called the multiplex PCR reads with MiXCR, one entry per CDR3 protein. Of under 350,000 distinct CDR3 sequences detected, under 25% appear once; the ten largest clones hold roughly three fifths. The time point was: persistent/refractory GD, antithyroid drugs over 5 years with positive TRAb. PBMC RNA was the source of the TCR library. Sample: peripheral blood mononuclear cells (PBMCs), taken when the disease was refractory, from a patient treated with antithyroid drugs. Receptors originate from a female donor with Graves disease.

The chain links TRBV19 to TRBJ2-5; D is unresolved. Germline V lookup: CDR1 LNHDA, CDR2 SQIVND (reference sequence). CDR3 length equals 13 residues. V shed 3 bases and J shed 3 bases, with 8 bases lying between them. The DNA of the CDR3 is TGTGCCAGTAGTATGTCCGGTGAAGAGACCCAGTACTTC. Amino acids: CASSMSGEETQYF.

V usage is TRBV5-6 and J usage is TRBJ1-4; D is unclear. Trimming took 3 bases from V and 3 from J, leaving 12 bases between them. From germline, CDR1 is SGHDT and CDR2 YYEEEE. The CDR3 runs to 15 residues. The CDR3 coding sequence is TGTGCCAGCAGCTGGAATGGGCTTCCTAATGAAAAACTGTTTTTT. Amino acids: CASSWNGLPNEKLFF.

V and J are TRBV28 and TRBJ1-5; D might be TRBD1 (5 bases). Trimming took off 3 bases at V and 3 bases at J, with 18 bases between the two ends. Germline V gene data show CDR1 as MDHEN and CDR2 as SYDVKM. CDR3 size: 17 residues. Written as DNA, the CDR3 is TGTGCCAGCAGTTTGGGGGGGGGATGGGGGGTCAATCAGCCCCAGCATTTT. Its translation: CASSLGGGWGVNQPQHF.

This clonotype was detected a few times. The CDR3 reads CAWSTYDRFNSPLHF. The DNA for the CDR3 is TGTGCCTGGAGTACTTATGACAGGTTCAATTCACCCCTCCACTTT. V is TRBV30 and J is TRBJ1-6; the D gene is possibly TRBD1 (6 bases). V lost 2 bases, J lost 7 bases, and 15 bases lay in between. This CDR3 comprises 15 residues. In germline, CDR1 is GTSNPN, CDR2 SVGIG (reference sequence). The full variable domain, with the rest looked up from reference TRBV30 and TRBJ1-6, is SQTIHQWPATLVQPVGSPLSLECTVEGTSNPNLYWYRQAAGRGLQLLFYSVGIGQISSEVPQNLSASRPQDRQFILSSKKLLLSDSGFYLCAWSTYDRFNSPLHFGNGTRLTVT.

About this clonotype itself: A much larger clone differs by one base, so this may be a read error. The chain carries TRBV2 and TRBJ2-2, with 8 bases aligning to TRBD1. The germline gives CDR1 SNHLY, CDR2 FYNNEI. V shed 6 bases, J shed 8 bases, and the junction held 11 bases outside the gene matches. The CDR3 consists of 15 residues. The CDR3 is CASRFGTGVWGELFF. CDR3 DNA: TGTGCCAGCAGATTCGGGACAGGCGTGTGGGGGGAGCTGTTTTTT.

This clonotype was observed many times. The rearrangement uses TRBV28 and TRBJ1-5, with D uncertain. V was pared by 11 bases and J by 5 bases, with 10 bases between. Germline-derived CDR1 and CDR2 are MDHEN and SYDVKM. The CDR3 length is 11 residues. The CDR3 here is CAASTDQPQHF. CDR3 sequence (DNA): TGTGCCGCCTCTACGGATCAGCCCCAGCATTTT. Together with reference TRBV28 and TRBJ1-5, the CDR3 gives the full variable domain: DVKVTQSSRYLVKRTGEKVFLECVQDMDHENMFWYRQDPGLGLRLIYFSYDVKMKEKGDIPEGYSVSREKKERFSLILESASTNQTSMYLCAASTDQPQHFGDGTRLSIL.

This clonotype was seen a few times. Compared with germline, one end of the junction differs, possibly owing to a read error. This sequence joins TRBV7-2 and TRBJ1-2, with TRBD1 as a possible D gene (6 bases). Germline CDR1 is SGHTA and CDR2 is FQGNSA. This CDR3 has 12 amino acids. Here the CDR3 reads CASSLYPGAVSF. CDR3 bases: TGTGCCAGCAGCTTATATCCGGGGGCCGTCTCCTTC. Full variable domain (missing parts from reference TRBV7-2 and TRBJ1-2): GAGVSQSPSNKVTEKGKDVELRCDPISGHTALYWYRQSLGQGLEFLIYFQGNSAPDKSGLPSDRFSAERTGGSVSTLTIQRTQQEDSAVYLCASSLYPGAVSFGSGTRLTVV.

This clonotype was counted a few times. CDR3: CSARGIDGSAVEAFF. CDR3 nucleotides: TGCAGTGCTAGAGGGATAGATGGTTCAGCTGTTGAAGCTTTCTTT. The chain couples TRBV20-1 to TRBJ1-1; D ambiguous. There are 15 residues in the CDR3. Per the germline V gene, CDR1 is DFQATT and CDR2 is SNEGSKA (reference sequence). The germline V and J ends were trimmed by 1 base and 7 bases, with 19 bases remaining between them.

This clonotype was detected ten times or more. V gene TRBV5-1 combines with J gene TRBJ1-1, with D unresolved. The CDR3 length is 13 residues. V lost 0 bases to trimming and J lost 4 bases, with 7 bases between them. CDR1 and CDR2 (germline): SGHRS, YFSETQ. The CDR3 region is CASSLDGSTEAFF. Written as DNA, the CDR3 is TGCGCCAGCAGCTTGGATGGCAGCACTGAAGCTTTCTTT.

On this clonotype itself: This may come from a read error, since a much larger clone is one base off. The V call is TRBV28, the J call TRBJ2-7; TRBD1 aligns across 7 bases. This CDR3 contains 14 residues. Germline CDR1 and CDR2: MDHEN and SYDVKM. The CDR3 reads CASSSGTASYEQCF. The CDR3 region has the DNA TGTGCCAGCAGTTCAGGGACAGCCTCCTACGAGCAGTGCTTC.

This clonotype was observed many times. The chain combines TRBV15 with TRBJ1-4; D might be TRBD1 (5 bases). Germline values: CDR1 LNHNV, CDR2 YYDKDF (reference sequence). The CDR3 totals 17 residues. Between the trimmed V and J ends, which lost 2 bases and 2 bases, there was a span of 15 bases. The CDR3 loop is CATSRTGGVATNEKLFF. Written as DNA, the CDR3 is TGTGCCACCAGCAGAACCGGAGGGGTGGCGACTAATGAAAAACTGTTTTTT.

Regarding this clonotype: This may stem from a read error, because a much larger clone lies one nucleotide away. The chain employs TRBV28 and TRBJ1-6; TRBD1 agrees at 9 bases. This CDR3 is built from 15 residues. Germline assignment: CDR1 MDHEN and CDR2 SYDVKM. The CDR3 is CASRPDRGGDSPLRF. The CDR3 DNA follows: TGTGCCAGCAGACCCGACAGGGGGGGGGATTCACCCCTCCGCTTT.

This clonotype was recorded at least ten times. The V gene is TRBV11-2, the J gene TRBJ1-1; possible D gene TRBD1, 5 bases. Trimming pared 5 bases from V and 4 bases from J, leaving 20 bases between. The V gene's germline CDR1 is SGHAT and CDR2 FQNNGV. The CDR3 consists of 16 residues. CDR3 amino acids: CASSHPGAVSGTEAFF. In DNA form, the CDR3 reads TGTGCCAGCAGCCATCCCGGGGCAGTTAGTGGCACTGAAGCTTTCTTT.

This clonotype appeared a few times. The CDR3 sequence is CAWGSGGTDTQYF. The CDR3 bases are TGTGCCTGGGGATCGGGGGGAACAGATACGCAGTATTTT. The V call is TRBV30, the J call TRBJ2-3, with 7 positions matching TRBD2. The CDR3 runs to 13 residues. Trimming removed 5 bases from V and 3 bases from J; junction bases left unmatched: 5. Germline V gene lookup returns CDR1 GTSNPN and CDR2 SVGIG (reference sequence).

The chain is built from TRBV5-1 and TRBJ2-2, with D uncertain. The germline gives CDR1 SGHRS, CDR2 YFSETQ. This CDR3 contains 16 residues. The ends were cut back, 4 bases at V and 6 bases at J, with 19 bases in the middle. For the CDR3, the DNA is TGCGCCAGCAGCGGGAAAGGGTCTTCGGATTCCGGGGAGCTGTTTTTT. Translating it yields CASSGKGSSDSGELFF.

This clonotype was recorded at least ten times. The rearrangement joins TRBV10-3 to TRBJ1-1; D unclear. V lost 9 bases to trimming and J lost 1 base, with 15 bases between them. CDR3 size: 14 residues. Germline V gives CDR1 ENHRY, CDR2 SYGVKD. The CDR3 DNA reads TGTGCCATTTCTTTGGAGGGTGCGAACACTGAAGCTTTCTTT. It translates to CAISLEGANTEAFF.

This clonotype was observed a handful of times. The chain combines TRBV12-3 or TRBV12-4 with TRBJ1-1; D gene uncertain. The V and J ends lost 2 bases and 6 bases respectively, with 10 bases between them. The CDR3 runs 13 residues. The CDR3 nucleotides read TGTGCCAGCAGTTTATATCGAGGCTCTGAAGCTTTCTTT. Its translation: CASSLYRGSEAFF.

Concerning this clonotype itself: This clone may be a read error of a much larger clone one base away. The V and J genes are TRBV27 and TRBJ2-6; tentatively, D is TRBD1 (5 bases). The CDR3 consists of 15 residues. Germline lookup yields CDR1 MNHEY and CDR2 SMNVEV (reference sequence). The CDR3 spells CASSRLSSGANVLAF. The DNA for the CDR3 is TGTGCCAGCTCTAGACTGAGCTCTGGGGCCAACGTCCTGGCTTTC.

The chain links TRBV28 to TRBJ2-5; tentative D call: TRBD2 (6 bases). This CDR3 contains 13 residues. Germline V gene sequence: CDR1 MDHEN, CDR2 SYDVKM. Trimming took 6 bases from V and 1 from J, leaving 9 bases between them. CDR3 sequence reads: CASRSSAQETQYF. CDR3 nucleotide sequence: TGTGCCAGCAGATCTAGCGCCCAAGAGACCCAGTACTTC.

This clonotype showed up many times. The chain employs TRBV20-1 and TRBJ2-1, with 7 nucleotides matching TRBD2. Germline V lookup: CDR1 DFQATT, CDR2 SNEGSKA (reference sequence). This CDR3 has 14 amino acids. V lost 3 bases and J lost 3; bases outside the gene matches: 5. CDR3 amino acids: CSASRDYLYNEQFF. In DNA form, the CDR3 reads TGCAGTGCTAGCCGGGACTACCTCTACAATGAGCAGTTCTTC.

This clonotype was picked up a small number of times. This chain connects TRBV9 to TRBJ2-7; 13 positions agree with TRBD2. V was clipped by 0 bases and J by 6 bases; unmatched bases: 18. The CDR3 sequence is 20 residues long. Germline CDR1 reads SGDLS; CDR2 reads YYNGEE. CDR3 DNA: TGTGCCAGCAGCGTAGTCCCAACCTCCTTAACTAGCGGGAGGGCCGGCGAGCAGTACTTC. Translating it yields CASSVVPTSLTSGRAGEQYF.

To note about this clonotype: This may be a read error: a much more frequent sequence differs by one nucleotide. J is TRBJ2-1 and V is TRBV6-1, with D possibly matching TRBD2 (5 bases). The V gene lost 4 bases and the J gene lost 4 bases, with 11 bases spanning the gap. This CDR3 has 14 residues. In germline, CDR1 is MNHNS, CDR2 SASEGT. The CDR3 DNA sequence: TGTGCCAGCAGTGGACTGAGGACTTACAATGAGCAGTTCTTC. As protein: CASSGLRTYNEQFF.

The chain recombines TRBV6-2 or TRBV6-3 with TRBJ2-5; possible D gene TRBD1, 5 bases. Germline CDR1 MNHEY, CDR2 SVGEGT. The CDR3 consists of 15 residues. Trimming removed 2 bases at V and 1 base at J, with 11 bases between. CDR3 amino acids: CASSYLLQGQETQYF. The CDR3 region has the DNA TGTGCCAGCAGTTACCTCCTCCAGGGCCAAGAGACCCAGTACTTC.

This clonotype was observed a handful of times. The J gene is TRBJ1-2, the V gene TRBV11-2; D not certain. Trimming stripped 0 bases from V and 7 bases from J, with 9 bases between. The germline gives CDR1 SGHAT, CDR2 FQNNGV. The CDR3 sequence is 13 residues long. The CDR3 region has the DNA TGTGCCAGCAGCTTAGAGCGAAATTCTGGCTACACCTTC. It specifies CASSLERNSGYTF.

This clonotype showed up many times. The chain joins TRBV28 to TRBJ1-1; a weak D match, TRBD1 (6 bases). Looked up from germline, CDR1 is MDHEN and CDR2 is SYDVKM. Trimming removed 4 bases at V and 1 base at J, with 10 bases between. The CDR3 consists of 14 residues. The chain's CDR3 is CASSYLQGNTEAFF. CDR3 in DNA: TGTGCCAGCAGTTACCTACAGGGGAACACTGAAGCTTTCTTT.

The chain combines TRBV10-2 with TRBJ2-1; D gene uncertain. CDR1 WSHSY and CDR2 SAAADI come from the germline V gene. The CDR3 length is 14 residues. Trimming removed 0 bases from V and 7 bases from J, with 10 bases in between. CDR3: CASSESFNVNEQFF. The CDR3 nucleotides are TGCGCCAGCAGTGAGTCGTTTAATGTGAATGAGCAGTTCTTC.

This clonotype was found many times. The chain joins TRBV3-1 to TRBJ2-5; 9 bases match TRBD2. V was clipped by 4 bases and J by 2 bases; unmatched bases: 5. CDR3 length equals 15 residues. Germline CDR1 LGHDT, CDR2 YNNKEL (reference sequence). This CDR3 reads CASSRYSGRQETQYF. CDR3 sequence (DNA): TGTGCCAGCAGCCGGTACAGCGGGAGGCAAGAGACCCAGTACTTC.

This clonotype came up a few times. The chain joins TRBV4-2 to TRBJ2-2, with a weak D call TRBD2 (5 bases). V gave up 0 bases and J gave up 0 bases, with 8 bases separating them. The CDR3 runs 16 residues. From germline, CDR1 is LGHNA and CDR2 YNFKEQ. The CDR3 sequence is CASSQDPGANTGELFF. CDR3 DNA: TGTGCCAGCAGCCAAGATCCCGGGGCGAACACCGGGGAGCTGTTTTTT.

There are many counts of this clonotype. The V and J genes are TRBV11-2 and TRBJ2-7; D might be TRBD2 (6 bases). This CDR3 has 14 amino acids. Germline CDR1 SGHAT, CDR2 FQNNGV. V dropped 2 bases and J dropped 6 bases, with 14 bases sitting between them. CDR3 DNA sequence: TGTGCCAGCAGCTTAAGTACTGGGAGGACCGAGCAGTACTTC. Its protein product is CASSLSTGRTEQYF.

The chain joins TRBV20-1 to TRBJ2-7, with TRBD2 identical over 8 bases. This CDR3 region has 16 residues. The V segment lost 0 bases and the J segment 6 bases; nucleotides outside the gene matches: 13. Germline-derived CDR1 and CDR2 are DFQATT and SNEGSKA (reference sequence). CDR3 region: CSARDPWREVHGEQYF. The CDR3 coding sequence is TGCAGTGCTAGAGACCCTTGGCGGGAGGTCCACGGCGAGCAGTACTTC.

This clonotype was found many times. The gene calls are TRBV27 and TRBJ2-5; 8 nucleotides agree with TRBD2. V was clipped by 6 bases and J by 4 bases; unmatched bases: 7. The V gene's germline CDR1 is MNHEY and CDR2 SMNVEV (reference sequence). The CDR3 contains 14 residues. The CDR3 nucleotides are TGTGCCAGCAGGGGAGCGGGAGAGGGAGAGACCCAGTACTTC. It translates to CASRGAGEGETQYF.